Presented here are 32 T cell receptor beta chains from one specimen sequenced in a study of blood T cell dynamics during melanoma immunotherapy. This sample's time point: pre-treatment baseline. Clones were read by immunoSEQ multiplex PCR, and TCRdb kept only the in-frame ones, dropping some. The sample lists thousands of clones, approximately 83% occurring once. The sequencing used blood, collected from a patient treated with checkpoint blockade. Receptor source: a human donor with melanoma. Some clones in this sample may be carry-over from other donors' samples.

The chain employs TRBV10-3 and TRBJ1-1; 9 nucleotides align to TRBD1. From germline, CDR1 is ENHRY and CDR2 SYGVKD. Trimming at V came to 7 bases and at J to 1 base, leaving 7 bases not matched to a gene. The CDR3 runs to 15 residues. This CDR3 reads CAITREDRGNTEAFF. The CDR3 DNA is TGTGCCATCACGCGCGAGGACAGGGGGAACACTGAAGCTTTCTTT.

CDR3 nucleotides: TGTGCCAGCAGTTTACGCAGGACCCAGCATTTT. It yields the protein CASSLRRTQHF. The chain combines TRBV28 with TRBJ1-5; D remains ambiguous. Germline V gene data show CDR1 as MDHEN and CDR2 as SYDVKM. The CDR3 extends over 11 amino acids. V was cut by 2 bases and J by 11 bases, with 7 bases left in between.

The rearrangement joins TRBV7-9 to TRBJ2-5; TRBD2 matches 13 bases. The CDR3 is 16 amino acids. Losses at the gene ends were 5 bases for V and 4 bases for J; bases not matched to a gene: 7. The germline CDR1 and CDR2 sequences are SEHNR and FQNEAQ (reference sequence). The CDR3 loop reads CASSAPGLAGVETQYF. The CDR3 DNA reads TGTGCCAGCAGCGCCCCCGGACTAGCGGGAGTAGAGACCCAGTACTTC. Drawing the rest from reference TRBV7-9 and TRBJ2-5, the complete variable domain is DTGVSQNPRHKITKRGQNVTFRCDPISEHNRLYWYRQTLGQGPEFLTYFQNEAQLEKSRLLSDRFSAERPKGSFSTLEIQRTEQGDSAMYLCASSAPGLAGVETQYFGPGTRLLVL.

The chain joins TRBV7-2 to TRBJ2-7; D unresolved. The CDR3 loop spans 12 amino acids. CDR1 SGHTA and CDR2 FQGNSA come from the germline V gene. The V end lost 4 bases, the J end lost 7 bases, and 11 bases lay between the germline ends. The CDR3 nucleotides are TGTGCCAGCAGCTCCATCTCCTGGGAGCAGTACTTC. Translated: CASSSISWEQYF.

This clone was seen only once. J is TRBJ2-3 and V is TRBV2, with 9 bases matching TRBD1. The CDR3 is 15 amino acids. Germline V lookup: CDR1 SNHLY, CDR2 FYNNEI. With 8 bases clipped from V and 1 base from J, the junction kept 7 bases outside the gene matches. The CDR3 reads CASGGQGSRTDTQYF. The CDR3 coding sequence is TGTGCCAGCGGGGGACAGGGTTCCCGCACAGATACGCAGTATTTT. The full variable domain, completed using reference TRBV2 and TRBJ2-3, is EPEVTQTPSHQVTQMGQEVILRCVPISNHLYFYWYRQILGQKVEFLVSFYNNEISEKSEIFDDQFSVERPDGSNFTLKIRSTKLEDSAMYFCASGGQGSRTDTQYFGPGTRLTVL.

V usage is TRBV29-1 and J usage is TRBJ1-2; possible D gene TRBD1, 5 bases. The CDR3 length is 12 residues. The germline V and J ends were trimmed by 1 base and 4 bases, with 7 bases remaining between them. Germline values: CDR1 SQVTM, CDR2 ANQGSEA. The CDR3 DNA reads TGCAGCGTTGAAGGGGGGAGCTATGGCTACACCTTC. This sequence encodes CSVEGGSYGYTF.

This clone was seen once. J is TRBJ2-2 and V is TRBV6-5, with 12 positions matching TRBD2. With 0 bases clipped from V and 5 bases from J, the junction kept 1 base outside the gene matches. CDR3 length: 16 residues. Germline V CDR1 and CDR2: MNHEY, SVGAGI. CDR3 coding DNA: TGTGCCAGCAGTTACTCCGGGACTAGCGGGACCGGGGAGCTGTTTTTT. Translated, it gives CASSYSGTSGTGELFF.

V and J are TRBV5-6 and TRBJ2-7; 11 bases are a match to TRBD2. The V and J ends lost 4 bases and 4 bases, in that order; junction bases with no gene match: 10. The CDR3 consists of 16 residues. Germline CDR1 is SGHDT and CDR2 is YYEEEE. Here the CDR3 DNA reads TGTGCCAGCAGCCCTTCCACTAGCGGGAGTTTTTACGAGCAGTACTTC. Amino acid sequence: CASSPSTSGSFYEQYF.

The J gene is TRBJ2-3, the V gene TRBV7-2; unclear D gene. The CDR3 covers 15 residues. Germline CDR1 is SGHTA and CDR2 is FQGNSA. Trimming removed 5 bases at V and 2 bases at J, with 14 bases between. The CDR3: CASSPVAAYTDTQYF. The DNA of the CDR3 is TGTGCCAGCAGCCCCGTGGCGGCTTACACAGATACGCAGTATTTT.

This clone occurred once. The V and J genes are TRBV11-3 and TRBJ2-7; 8 bases agree with TRBD2. This CDR3 is 17 amino acids long. Looked up from germline, CDR1 is SGHNT and CDR2 is YENEEA. V dropped 6 bases and J dropped 2; count of bases not matched to a gene: 15. This chain's CDR3 is CASSVIPGGEPTYEQYF. Written as DNA, the CDR3 is TGTGCCAGCAGTGTAATTCCCGGGGGGGAACCTACCTACGAGCAGTACTTC.

The chain carries TRBV4-1 and TRBJ1-2; no clear D. Trimming took off 6 bases at V and 2 bases at J, with 10 bases between the two ends. There are 13 residues in the CDR3. The germline gives CDR1 MGHRA, CDR2 YSYEKL. Written as DNA, the CDR3 is TGCGCCAGCAGACCTGACGGGAACTATGGCTACACCTTC. It specifies CASRPDGNYGYTF.

CDR3 bases: TGTGCCAGCAGTGGGGGACTAGCGGGATTATCCTACAATGAGCAGTTCTTC. It codes for CASSGGLAGLSYNEQFF. This chain uses TRBV2 with TRBJ2-1; the match to TRBD2 covers 13 bases. The CDR3 consists of 17 residues. The germline gives CDR1 SNHLY, CDR2 FYNNEI. J lost 1 base, V lost 4 bases, and 4 bases had no gene match. Together with reference TRBV2 and TRBJ2-1, the CDR3 gives the full variable domain: EPEVTQTPSHQVTQMGQEVILRCVPISNHLYFYWYRQILGQKVEFLVSFYNNEISEKSEIFDDQFSVERPDGSNFTLKIRSTKLEDSAMYFCASSGGLAGLSYNEQFFGPGTRLTVL.

The chain recombines TRBV27 with TRBJ2-3, with a tentative D call TRBD1 (6 bases). This CDR3 has 14 residues. V gave up 8 bases and J gave up 0 bases, with 12 bases separating them. Germline CDR1 and CDR2: MNHEY and SMNVEV (reference sequence). The CDR3 DNA follows: TGTGCCAGCGGATTAGGGGGAAGCACAGATACGCAGTATTTT. Translated, it gives CASGLGGSTDTQYF.

The chain recombines TRBV5-1 with TRBJ2-7, with 7 bases aligning to TRBD2. The CDR3 contains 15 residues. Germline assignment: CDR1 SGHRS and CDR2 YFSETQ. V trimming: 2 bases; J trimming: 1 base; junction bases outside the gene matches: 6. The DNA for the CDR3 is TGCGCCAGCAGCTTAAATGTCGGGGGGTCCTACGAGCAGTACTTC. This translates into CASSLNVGGSYEQYF.

The V and J genes are TRBV7-2 and TRBJ2-1; TRBD2 agrees at 7 bases. From germline, CDR1 is SGHTA and CDR2 FQGNSA. This CDR3 is 15 amino acids long. The junction had 8 bases not matched to a gene; V was cut back by 4 bases and J by 5 bases. The CDR3 protein is CASSSSGSANNEQFF. The CDR3 DNA is TGTGCCAGCAGCTCTAGCGGATCCGCGAACAATGAGCAGTTCTTC.

The chain couples TRBV7-2 to TRBJ1-2; the D gene is possibly TRBD1 (6 bases). The CDR3 contains 17 residues. Trimming removed 5 bases at V and 5 bases at J, with 24 bases between. Germline values: CDR1 SGHTA, CDR2 FQGNSA. In DNA form, the CDR3 reads TGTGCCAGCAGCCTAAGTAGACAGGTATCCGAATCATATGGCTACACCTTC. This gives the protein CASSLSRQVSESYGYTF.

This rearrangement joins TRBV6-5 to TRBJ2-1; D uncertain. Trimming removed 9 bases at V and 7 bases at J, with 10 bases between. Germline values: CDR1 MNHEY, CDR2 SVGAGI. This CDR3 has 11 residues. The CDR3 loop reads CASQERNEQFF. The DNA for the CDR3 is TGTGCCAGTCAGGAGAGAAATGAGCAGTTCTTC.

The chain is built from TRBV10-3 and TRBJ1-3; tentative D call: TRBD1 (5 bases). V gave up 7 bases and J gave up 0 bases, with 16 bases separating them. Per the germline V gene, CDR1 is ENHRY and CDR2 is SYGVKD. The CDR3 spans 16 residues. This CDR3 reads CAINVGGGSSGNTIYF. CDR3 coding DNA: TGTGCCATCAATGTGGGGGGGGGAAGCTCTGGAAACACCATATATTTT.

This sequence joins TRBV2 and TRBJ2-3, with TRBD2 identical over 7 bases. The CDR3 loop spans 15 amino acids. The ends lost 9 bases at V and 5 bases at J; junction bases unmatched: 14. CDR1 is SNHLY, CDR2 FYNNEI, per germline. CDR3 nucleotides: TGTGCCAGTTGGGATCAGCGGGAAGGTGGAGATACGCAGTATTTT. As protein: CASWDQREGGDTQYF.

The chain couples TRBV7-9 to TRBJ2-5; a weak D match, TRBD2 (5 bases). Germline V gene sequence: CDR1 SEHNR, CDR2 FQNEAQ (reference sequence). This CDR3 region has 14 residues. V shed 5 bases and J shed 4 bases, with 14 bases lying between them. In nucleotides, the CDR3 is TGTGCCAGCAGCCCCCCGATAGGAGGAGAGACCCAGTACTTC. Its protein product is CASSPPIGGETQYF. Using reference TRBV7-9 and TRBJ2-5 for the parts outside the CDR3, the full variable domain is DTGVSQNPRHKITKRGQNVTFRCDPISEHNRLYWYRQTLGQGPEFLTYFQNEAQLEKSRLLSDRFSAERPKGSFSTLEIQRTEQGDSAMYLCASSPPIGGETQYFGPGTRLLVL.

V and J are TRBV4-1 and TRBJ1-1; 9 nucleotides agree with TRBD1. V gave up 0 bases and J gave up 4 bases; unmatched junction bases: 9. The CDR3 sequence is 17 residues long. Germline CDR1 MGHRA, CDR2 YSYEKL. Here the CDR3 DNA reads TGCGCCAGCAGCCAAGATCAAAACAGGGGGCATGGCACTGAAGCTTTCTTT. Protein product: CASSQDQNRGHGTEAFF.

The V gene is TRBV7-9, the J gene TRBJ2-3; 7 nucleotides match TRBD2. This CDR3 comprises 14 residues. The germline V gene encodes CDR1 SEHNR and CDR2 FQNEAQ (reference sequence). Trimming at V came to 3 bases and at J to 5 bases, leaving 5 bases not matched to a gene. The CDR3 spells CASSFAGVGDTQYF. The CDR3 bases are TGTGCCAGCAGCTTTGCGGGAGTGGGAGATACGCAGTATTTT.

The chain has TRBV5-1 and TRBJ2-3; D is possibly TRBD2 (5 bases). The V gene lost 2 bases and the J gene lost 6 bases, with 19 bases spanning the gap. This CDR3 has 16 amino acids. CDR1 is SGHRS, CDR2 YFSETQ, per germline. CDR3 bases: TGCGCCAGCAGCTTTTCCCTAGCTCGGAGCGGCGATACGCAGTATTTT. Its translation: CASSFSLARSGDTQYF.

The J gene is TRBJ2-2, the V gene TRBV11-3; 11 positions agree with TRBD2. Germline CDR1 reads SGHNT; CDR2 reads YENEEA. V was clipped by 5 bases and J by 3 bases; unmatched bases: 5. This CDR3 spans 16 amino acids. CDR3: CASSRTSGPYTGELFF. The CDR3, as DNA: TGTGCCAGCAGCCGGACTAGCGGGCCCTACACCGGGGAGCTGTTTTTT.

The chain employs TRBV15 and TRBJ2-5, with a weak D call TRBD2 (5 bases). V shed 0 bases and J shed 4 bases, with 12 bases lying between them. The CDR3 covers 15 residues. Germline CDR1 LNHNV, CDR2 YYDKDF (reference sequence). The CDR3 nucleotides read TGTGCCACCAGCAGAGATAAGAGAGGGATAGAGACCCAGTACTTC. It is translated as CATSRDKRGIETQYF.

The chain couples TRBV4-1 to TRBJ2-2; a possible D gene is TRBD2 (5 bases). Deletions cut 4 bases from V and 2 bases from J, with 11 bases between. Germline V gene data show CDR1 as MGHRA and CDR2 as YSYEKL. The CDR3 extends over 15 amino acids. DNA for the CDR3: TGCGCCAGCAGCCGGCCAGAGGGAAACACCGGGGAGCTGTTTTTT. It yields the protein CASSRPEGNTGELFF.

This chain links TRBV29-1 with TRBJ2-5; tentatively, D is TRBD1 (6 bases). The germline V gene has CDR1 SQVTM and CDR2 ANQGSEA. This CDR3 is 14 amino acids long. Trimming pared 8 bases from V and 5 bases from J, leaving 21 bases between. CDR3 DNA: TGCAGCCGGACAGCTGGGGCAGGGATGGAGACCCAGTACTTC. Its translation: CSRTAGAGMETQYF.

This clone occurred once. This chain connects TRBV5-1 to TRBJ2-5; D might be TRBD1 (6 bases). Germline assignment: CDR1 SGHRS and CDR2 YFSETQ. This CDR3 contains 13 residues. The V gene lost 4 bases and the J gene lost 2 bases, with 9 bases spanning the gap. The chain's CDR3 is CASSPDSQETQYF. DNA for the CDR3: TGCGCCAGCAGCCCGGACAGTCAAGAGACCCAGTACTTC. Looking up the rest from reference TRBV5-1 and TRBJ2-5 gives the full variable domain: KAGVTQTPRYLIKTRGQQVTLSCSPISGHRSVSWYQQTPGQGLQFLFEYFSETQRNKGNFPGRFSGRQFSNSRSEMNVSTLELGDSALYLCASSPDSQETQYFGPGTRLLVL.

The chain recombines TRBV18 with TRBJ1-1, with D unresolved. V was cut by 5 bases and J by 3 bases, with 10 bases left in between. The CDR3 covers 13 residues. Germline V gene sequence: CDR1 KGHSH, CDR2 LQKENI. CDR3 amino acids: CASSVSADTEAFF. CDR3 nucleotide sequence: TGTGCCAGCTCAGTATCCGCAGACACTGAAGCTTTCTTT.

The rearrangement joins TRBV5-5 to TRBJ2-7; TRBD1 or TRBD2 may be the D gene (5 bases each). Germline CDR1 is SGHKS and CDR2 is YYEKEE (reference sequence). The ends were cut back, 4 bases at V and 3 bases at J, with 11 bases in the middle. The CDR3 extends over 13 amino acids. CDR3 amino acids: CASSPGGGYEQYF. The CDR3 nucleotides read TGTGCCAGCAGCCCGGGTGGGGGCTACGAGCAGTACTTC.

The chain joins TRBV27 to TRBJ2-2; 13 positions agree with TRBD2. The length of the CDR3 is 18 residues. V shed 5 bases and J 5 bases; nucleotides not matched to a gene: 11. CDR1 MNHEY and CDR2 SMNVEV come from the germline V gene (reference sequence). The CDR3 loop reads CASSVITGTSGTTGELFF. In DNA, the CDR3 is TGTGCCAGCAGTGTCATAACCGGGACTAGCGGGACTACCGGGGAGCTGTTTTTT.

The rearrangement links TRBV4-2 to TRBJ2-1, with 8 nucleotides matching TRBD2. The junction had 5 bases not matched to a gene; V was cut back by 3 bases and J by 7 bases. This CDR3 is built from 14 residues. Germline lookup yields CDR1 LGHNA and CDR2 YNFKEQ. DNA for the CDR3: TGTGCCAGCAGCCACCTACTAGCGGATAATGAGCAGTTCTTC. It specifies CASSHLLADNEQFF.